These 26 T cell receptor beta chains came from one sample sequenced in a study of shared clonotypes between healthy human individuals. Clones were sequenced by immunoSEQ multiplex PCR, and TCRdb holds only the in-frame ones, with some missing. Of around 2,100,000 clones listed, less than 95% are singletons. In the naive CD8 group, cells lacked CD45RO and were positively selected for CCR7, so terminally differentiated effector memory CD45RA+ cells were left out. The sample comprised naive CD8+ T cells sorted from blood. These receptors originate from a man aged 18 to 30 in good health.

This CDR3 reads CASSDSASGYEQYF. CDR3 coding DNA: TGTGCCAGCAGTGATTCGGCTAGCGGCTACGAGCAGTACTTC. This chain connects TRBV6-1 to TRBJ2-7; 7 bases are a match to TRBD2. Germline assignment: CDR1 MNHNS and CDR2 SASEGT. V dropped 3 bases and J dropped 3; count of bases not matched to a gene: 5. There are 14 residues in the CDR3.

The chain links TRBV15 to TRBJ2-7, with D possibly TRBD2 on 5 matching bases. The CDR3 is made up of 13 amino acids. Looked up from germline, CDR1 is LNHNV and CDR2 is YYDKDF (reference sequence). V was clipped by 6 bases and J by 4 bases, with 13 bases between them. The CDR3 spells CATSSGRTYEQYF. CDR3 nucleotide sequence: TGTGCCACCAGTTCCGGTCGGACTTACGAGCAGTACTTC.

V usage is TRBV13 and J usage is TRBJ2-2; either TRBD1 or TRBD2 may fit D (5 bases each). Trimming removed 5 bases at V and 2 bases at J, with 12 bases between. Per germline, CDR1 PRHDT and CDR2 FYEKMQ (reference sequence). This CDR3 is 15 amino acids long. This CDR3 reads CASSTGLRNTGELFF. The CDR3 nucleotides read TGTGCCAGCAGCACAGGACTGAGAAACACCGGGGAGCTGTTTTTT.

The chain carries TRBV11-2 and TRBJ2-7; D may be TRBD1 or TRBD2 (5 bases each). V was clipped by 6 bases and J by 9 bases, with 18 bases between them. This CDR3 region has 13 residues. Germline values: CDR1 SGHAT, CDR2 FQNNGV. The CDR3 here is CASRPGSAGGQYF. The CDR3 coding sequence is TGTGCCAGCAGGCCAGGGAGTGCCGGTGGGCAGTACTTC.

With respect to this clone: The same CDR3 also results from other DNA sequences found in this sample. The genes are TRBV7-9 and TRBJ2-2; no definite D call. Per the germline V gene, CDR1 is SEHNR and CDR2 is FQNEAQ (reference sequence). CDR3 length equals 14 residues. V lost 5 bases to trimming and J lost 0 bases, with 7 bases between them. The CDR3 sequence: CASSPSANTGELFF. CDR3 nucleotides: TGTGCCAGCAGCCCGTCGGCGAACACCGGGGAGCTGTTTTTT.

The chain employs TRBV27 and TRBJ1-6; 7 bases align to TRBD1. The trim removed 7 bases at V and 0 bases at J, leaving 12 bases unmatched. From germline, CDR1 is MNHEY and CDR2 SMNVEV (reference sequence). There are 18 residues in the CDR3. CDR3 protein: CASTIRGLRGSYNSPLHF. CDR3 DNA: TGTGCCAGCACCATTAGGGGGCTCCGGGGCTCCTATAATTCACCCCTCCACTTT.

This sequence joins TRBV6-5 and TRBJ2-1; tentative D call: TRBD2 (5 bases). V was trimmed by 4 bases and J by 7 bases, leaving 20 bases between them. The V gene's germline CDR1 is MNHEY and CDR2 SVGAGI. The CDR3 contains 16 residues. The CDR3 here is CASSFLGSDTLNEQFF. The CDR3, as DNA: TGTGCCAGCAGTTTCCTTGGGAGCGATACCCTAAATGAGCAGTTCTTC.

In regard to this clone: The sample carries other DNA sequences with the same CDR3. The V gene is TRBV27, the J gene TRBJ2-7; TRBD2 agrees at 7 bases. V lost 5 bases, J lost 4 bases, and 8 bases stayed unmatched. Germline CDR1 reads MNHEY; CDR2 reads SMNVEV (reference sequence). The CDR3 runs to 14 residues. In nucleotides, the CDR3 is TGTGCCAGCAGTCCGCGCGGGGGTTTGTACGAGCAGTACTTC. Its translation is CASSPRGGLYEQYF.

The chain couples TRBV19 to TRBJ2-2; possible D gene TRBD2, 5 bases. V gave up 3 bases and J gave up 5 bases, with 16 bases separating them. The CDR3 spans 16 residues. The germline V gene has CDR1 LNHDA and CDR2 SQIVND (reference sequence). Here the CDR3 reads CASSITSPRGTGELFF. In nucleotides, the CDR3 is TGTGCCAGTAGTATTACCTCTCCCCGAGGGACCGGGGAGCTGTTTTTT.

This chain links TRBV4-3 with TRBJ2-1, with 11 bases fitting TRBD2. In germline, CDR1 is LGHNA, CDR2 YSLEER. V lost 6 bases, J lost 3 bases, and 7 bases stayed unmatched. The CDR3 has 16 residues. CDR3 sequence: CASRQGLADLYNEQFF. For the CDR3, the DNA is TGCGCCAGCAGACAGGGACTAGCGGATCTCTACAATGAGCAGTTCTTC.

This clone was seen just once. This sequence joins TRBV4-3 and TRBJ2-7; TRBD1 is a possible D gene (6 bases). The CDR3 loop spans 14 amino acids. CDR1 and CDR2 (germline): LGHNA, YSLEER. V lost 0 bases to trimming and J lost 5 bases, with 11 bases between them. In DNA form, the CDR3 reads TGCGCCAGCAGCCAAGATGAACAGGGCGACGAGCAGTACTTC. Protein: CASSQDEQGDEQYF.

This rearrangement joins TRBV7-9 to TRBJ2-3; D gene unclear. V was pared by 8 bases and J by 10 bases, with 19 bases between. The length of the CDR3 is 13 residues. CDR1 SEHNR and CDR2 FQNEAQ come from the germline V gene (reference sequence). The DNA of the CDR3 is TGTGCCAGCCGCATGGACCCCGAGAGGTCGCAGTATTTT. This sequence encodes CASRMDPERSQYF.

The rearrangement uses TRBV5-6 and TRBJ2-7, with D unresolved. The CDR3 is 13 amino acids. Trimming took off 4 bases at V and 4 bases at J, with 12 bases between the two ends. The germline V gene has CDR1 SGHDT and CDR2 YYEEEE. The CDR3 DNA reads as TGTGCCAGCAGCAGCCCCCCCGCATACGAGCAGTACTTC. Amino acids: CASSSPPAYEQYF.

This rearrangement joins TRBV7-9 to TRBJ2-5; D uncertain. From germline, CDR1 is SEHNR and CDR2 FQNEAQ (reference sequence). Between the trimmed V and J ends, which lost 4 bases and 2 bases, there was a span of 8 bases. This CDR3 is 13 amino acids long. In DNA form, the CDR3 reads TGTGCCAGCAGCTCCTCTTTGCAAGAGACCCAGTACTTC. It encodes CASSSSLQETQYF. The full variable domain, with the rest looked up from reference TRBV7-9 and TRBJ2-5, is DTGVSQNPRHKITKRGQNVTFRCDPISEHNRLYWYRQTLGQGPEFLTYFQNEAQLEKSRLLSDRFSAERPKGSFSTLEIQRTEQGDSAMYLCASSSSLQETQYFGPGTRLLVL.

The chain uses TRBV25-1 and TRBJ1-5, with no clear D. Germline assignment: CDR1 MGHDK and CDR2 SYGVNS. This CDR3 comprises 13 residues. Trimming cost V 1 base and J 4 bases, with 5 bases left between them. The chain's CDR3 is CASSEFGNQPQHF. The CDR3, as DNA: TGTGCCAGCAGTGAATTTGGGAATCAGCCCCAGCATTTT.

This chain's CDR3 is CASSTWDTWNTGELFF. The CDR3 bases are TGTGCCAGCAGCACCTGGGACACTTGGAACACCGGGGAGCTGTTTTTT. This chain connects TRBV7-6 to TRBJ2-2; tentatively, D is TRBD1 (6 bases). The CDR3 covers 16 residues. The ends were cut back, 5 bases at V and 1 base at J, with 14 bases in the middle. Germline V gives CDR1 SGHVS, CDR2 FNYEAQ. Full variable domain (outside the CDR3, taken from reference TRBV7-6 and TRBJ2-2): GAGVSQSPRYKVTKRGQDVALRCDPISGHVSLYWYRQALGQGPEFLTYFNYEAQQDKSGLPNDRFSAERPEGSISTLTIQRTEQRDSAMYRCASSTWDTWNTGELFFGEGSRLTVL.

This chain links TRBV6-6 with TRBJ2-7, with no clear D. With 10 bases removed from V and 3 bases from J, the gap between germline ends came to 16 bases. Per the germline V gene, CDR1 is MNHNY and CDR2 is SVGAGI (reference sequence). This CDR3 contains 13 residues. The CDR3 region is CATRSGSDYEQYF. The CDR3 bases are TGTGCCACCAGGAGTGGTTCGGACTACGAGCAGTACTTC.

This chain joins TRBV5-4 and TRBJ2-7, with D perhaps matching TRBD1 or TRBD2 (5 bases each). The germline V gene has CDR1 SGHNT and CDR2 YYREEE (reference sequence). The V gene lost 4 bases and the J gene lost 7 bases, with 18 bases spanning the gap. The CDR3 has 14 amino acids. This chain's CDR3 is CASSPEYGAGEQYF. CDR3 bases: TGTGCCAGCAGCCCCGAATATGGGGCGGGTGAGCAGTACTTC.

The CDR3 DNA sequence: TGTGCCAGCAGCTTAGGAGTAGCGGGACCCCCGGGGCAAGAGACCCAGTACTTC. Protein sequence: CASSLGVAGPPGQETQYF. The genes are TRBV7-2 and TRBJ2-5; TRBD2 matches at 8 bases. The V gene end was trimmed by 1 base and the J gene end by 2 bases; junction bases not matched to a gene: 12. The germline gives CDR1 SGHTA, CDR2 FQGNSA. This CDR3 is built from 18 residues.

This chain links TRBV6-5 with TRBJ1-2, with 9 bases that match TRBD1. The CDR3 has 13 residues. Per germline, CDR1 MNHEY and CDR2 SVGAGI. V shed 6 bases and J 8 bases; nucleotides not matched to a gene: 7. The CDR3 DNA reads TGTGCCAGCAGGCACCAGGGACAGGGAGGCTACACCTTC. It encodes CASRHQGQGGYTF.

The chain links TRBV5-4 to TRBJ2-7; a possible D gene is TRBD2 (5 bases). The CDR3 covers 16 residues. V was cut by 4 bases and J by 0 bases, with 17 bases left in between. Germline V CDR1 and CDR2: SGHNT, YYREEE (reference sequence). The CDR3 here is CASSPGGVAPSYEQYF. CDR3 DNA sequence: TGTGCCAGCAGCCCCGGTGGGGTAGCGCCCTCCTACGAGCAGTACTTC.

The chain combines TRBV27 with TRBJ2-3, with TRBD1 as a possible D gene (6 bases). Germline values: CDR1 MNHEY, CDR2 SMNVEV (reference sequence). CDR3 length: 17 amino acids. Trimming shortened V by 6 bases and J by 4 bases, and 23 bases separated the two germline ends. Written as DNA, the CDR3 is TGTGCCAGCAGCTATATCCACGAACAGGGAAAGGCAGATACGCAGTATTTT. This encodes CASSYIHEQGKADTQYF.

V is TRBV13 and J is TRBJ2-7, with 9 bases aligning to TRBD1. Germline assignment: CDR1 PRHDT and CDR2 FYEKMQ (reference sequence). This CDR3 spans 15 amino acids. The junction had 7 bases not matched to a gene; V was cut back by 5 bases and J by 2 bases. Here the CDR3 DNA reads TGTGCCAGCAGCACTGCCGGGACAGGGCCCTACGAGCAGTACTTC. This codes for CASSTAGTGPYEQYF. The whole variable domain, filled in from reference TRBV13 and TRBJ2-7, reads AAGVIQSPRHLIKEKRETATLKCYPIPRHDTVYWYQQGPGQDPQFLISFYEKMQSDKGSIPDRFSAQQFSDYHSELNMSSLELGDSALYFCASSTAGTGPYEQYFGPGTRLTVT.

The rearrangement joins TRBV7-6 to TRBJ2-2; no clear D gene. V lost 6 bases and J lost 4, with 6 bases in between. In germline, CDR1 is SGHVS, CDR2 FNYEAQ. This CDR3 has 12 amino acids. The CDR3 DNA reads as TGTGCCAGCAGAGGTATCACCGGGGAGCTGTTTTTT. It specifies CASRGITGELFF. Filled out from reference TRBV7-6 and TRBJ2-2, the complete variable domain reads GAGVSQSPRYKVTKRGQDVALRCDPISGHVSLYWYRQALGQGPEFLTYFNYEAQQDKSGLPNDRFSAERPEGSISTLTIQRTEQRDSAMYRCASRGITGELFFGEGSRLTVL.

The chain combines TRBV29-1 with TRBJ1-1; 7 bases are shared with TRBD1. The CDR3 totals 15 residues. Germline lookup yields CDR1 SQVTM and CDR2 ANQGSEA. The junction had 14 bases not matched to a gene; V was cut back by 6 bases and J by 4 bases. The CDR3: CSVATDREQVTEAFF. Written as DNA, the CDR3 is TGCAGCGTCGCAACCGACAGGGAACAGGTCACTGAAGCTTTCTTT.

This clone was found once. V and J are TRBV2 and TRBJ2-2, with D possibly being TRBD1 (6 bases). V shed 5 bases and J shed 11 bases, with 18 bases lying between them. In germline, CDR1 is SNHLY, CDR2 FYNNEI. The CDR3 loop spans 14 amino acids. This CDR3 reads CASSLQGLSGELFF. Written as DNA, the CDR3 is TGTGCCAGCAGTCTACAGGGCCTTAGTGGCGAGCTGTTTTTT.